These T cell receptor beta chains were read from a single sample in a study of T cell responses to AZD1222 COVID-19 vaccine. Assay: immunoSEQ multiplex PCR; the TCRdb copy retains only in-frame clones and omits some. The sample yields roughly 100,000 clones, around 90% seen once. Sample: peripheral blood, taken on day 0 of AZD1222 vaccination. Receptor source: an adult in good health. Both conserved end residues are part of each CDR3. Each record gives: V gene, J gene, D gene, clone size, CDR3 DNA, CDR3 protein. D genes are given only for firm matches. Size is stated for part of the rows, as once, few or many counts, or as a class when the clone is expanded.

TRBV29-1	TRBJ2-7	TRBD1	NA	TGCAGCGTTGGAGGACAGGGGGGACTAGGGACCTACGAGCAGTACTTC	CSVGGQGGLGTYEQYF
TRBV18	TRBJ1-1	NA	once	TGTGCCAGCTCAAAAGTGTCAGGGGTGAACACTGAAGCTTTCTTT	CASSKVSGVNTEAFF
TRBV27	TRBJ1-2	TRBD1	NA	TGTGCCAGCAGTTTGCTGGGGACAGTCCTACATGGCTACACCTTC	CASSLLGTVLHGYTF
TRBV28	TRBJ2-6	NA	NA	TGTGCCAGCAGTTTATCAGGTTACTCTGGGGCCAACGTCCTGACTTTC	CASSLSGYSGANVLTF
TRBV7-2	TRBJ1-2	TRBD1	NA	TGTGCCAGCAGCCGTAGGGGGACAGAGAACTATGGCTACACCTTC	CASSRRGTENYGYTF
TRBV27	TRBJ2-7	TRBD1	NA	TGTGCCAGCCATGGGACCGGGACAGCCGAGTACGAGCAGTACTTC	CASHGTGTAEYEQYF
TRBV28	TRBJ1-2	NA	NA	TGTGCCAGCAGTTTGCAGACAGCCTATGGCTACACCTTC	CASSLQTAYGYTF
TRBV7-9	TRBJ1-6	TRBD1	NA	TGTGCCAGCAGCTTAGCCTCAGGGGGAAATTCACCCCTCCACTTT	CASSLASGGNSPLHF
TRBV20-1	TRBJ2-3	NA	NA	TGCAGTGCTAGCCTTAAAGATACGCAGTATTTT	CSASLKDTQYF
TRBV6-5	TRBJ1-2	NA	NA	TGTGCCAGCAGCCTTTCGGTAGGGCGAGACTATGGCTACACCTTC	CASSLSVGRDYGYTF
TRBV19	TRBJ2-1	NA	NA	TGTGCCAGTAGTATTGTGGGGAATGAGCAGTTCTTC	CASSIVGNEQFF
TRBV4-3	TRBJ1-2	NA	NA	TGCGCCAGCAGCCAAGATAAGGGGCGCGGCTACACCTTC	CASSQDKGRGYTF
TRBV7-2	TRBJ2-1	NA	once	TGTGCCAGCAGCTCACCCCCCAATGAGCAGTTCTTC	CASSSPPNEQFF
TRBV6-5	TRBJ2-7	NA	NA	TGTGCCAGCAGTTACGGAGGGACGCTCCAGCAGTACTTC	CASSYGGTLQQYF
TRBV12-3/TRBV12-4	TRBJ2-2	NA	NA	TGTGCCAGCAGCAGAAATATCGAGGAGCTGTTTTTT	CASSRNIEELFF
TRBV11-3	TRBJ1-6	NA	NA	TGTGCCAGCCCACAGTCAGTTTATAATTCACCCCTCCACTTT	CASPQSVYNSPLHF
TRBV7-2	TRBJ2-1	NA	NA	TGTGCCAGCAGCTTAGGACGCAACAATGAGCAGTTCTTC	CASSLGRNNEQFF
TRBV18	TRBJ1-4	TRBD1	NA	TGTGCCAGCTCAGGGACAGGGAGTGAAAAACTGTTTTTT	CASSGTGSEKLFF
TRBV28	TRBJ1-2	NA	NA	TGTGCCAGCTACTCGAGGGAGAACTATGGCTACACCTTC	CASYSRENYGYTF
TRBV20-1	TRBJ2-6	NA	NA	TGCAGTGCTAGTACAGGGACCTCTGGGGCCAACGTCCTGACTTTC	CSASTGTSGANVLTF
TRBV4-3	TRBJ2-1	TRBD2	NA	TGCGCCAGCAGCCAAACGACTAGCGGGGGGTATCGGAGCTCCTACAATGAGCAGTTCTTC	CASSQTTSGGYRSSYNEQFF
TRBV28	TRBJ1-5	TRBD1	NA	TGTGCCAGCAGGACAGGGGGATCCAATCAGCCCCAGCATTTT	CASRTGGSNQPQHF